The 25 T cell receptor beta chains presented below share a single source sample, sequenced in a study of shared clonotypes between healthy human individuals. TCRdb keeps only in-frame clones here, not all; method: immunoSEQ multiplex PCR. This sample has some 2.1 million clones, with just under 95% found just once. Naive CD8 populations comprised CD45RO-negative cells positively selected for CCR7, excluding terminally differentiated effector memory CD45RA+ cells. Sequencing input: naive CD8+ T cells from PBMCs. These receptor sequences come from a man younger than 35 in good health. Some clones in this sample may be carry-over from other donors' samples.

V usage is TRBV27 and J usage is TRBJ1-1, with D perhaps TRBD1 (5 bases). V lost 5 bases and J 10 bases, leaving 11 bases between the germline ends. CDR3 size: 11 residues. Germline V gene lookup returns CDR1 MNHEY and CDR2 SMNVEV (reference sequence). This CDR3 is CASSEPGPAFF. CDR3 bases: TGTGCCAGCAGTGAACCGGGACCAGCTTTCTTT.

This clone is a singleton in its sample. The chain employs TRBV9 and TRBJ2-3; 10 bases are shared with TRBD2. With 3 bases clipped from V and 3 bases from J, the junction kept 10 bases outside the gene matches. This CDR3 region has 17 residues. Germline V CDR1 and CDR2: SGDLS, YYNGEE. This CDR3 is CASSAIRAGGDTDTQYF. The CDR3 DNA reads TGTGCCAGCAGCGCCATCCGAGCGGGAGGGGATACAGATACGCAGTATTTT.

V and J are TRBV5-1 and TRBJ2-7, with TRBD1 as a possible D gene (6 bases). The CDR3 runs 15 residues. Trimming took off 0 bases at V and 2 bases at J, with 12 bases between the two ends. The V gene's germline CDR1 is SGHRS and CDR2 YFSETQ. The CDR3 loop is CASSLGPKGAYEQYF. The CDR3 DNA sequence: TGCGCCAGCAGCTTGGGCCCGAAGGGGGCCTACGAGCAGTACTTC.

J is TRBJ2-1 and V is TRBV7-8, with D unresolved. The CDR3 covers 14 residues. The germline CDR1 and CDR2 sequences are SGHVS and FQNEAQ. The V end was cut by 5 bases, the J end by 3 bases, with 11 bases between. CDR3 bases: TGTGCCAGCAGCCCATATTCGGGCTACAATGAGCAGTTCTTC. It codes for CASSPYSGYNEQFF.

J is TRBJ1-3 and V is TRBV2, with 7 bases lining up with TRBD1. The ends lost 2 bases at V and 4 bases at J; junction bases unmatched: 8. Germline CDR1 SNHLY, CDR2 FYNNEI. The CDR3 sequence is 16 residues long. The CDR3 nucleotides are TGTGCCAGCAGTGAATTGGAGGGGGCCTGGGGAAACACCATATATTTT. It encodes CASSELEGAWGNTIYF.

This chain uses TRBV27 with TRBJ1-1; D is ambiguous. CDR1 is MNHEY, CDR2 SMNVEV, per germline (reference sequence). The V gene lost 0 bases and the J gene lost 6 bases, with 14 bases spanning the gap. This CDR3 contains 15 residues. The chain's CDR3 is CASSLSGGSLSEAFF. The CDR3 nucleotides read TGTGCCAGCAGTTTATCTGGTGGCTCTCTGTCTGAAGCTTTCTTT.

The DNA of the CDR3 is TGTGCCAGCAGCTTGGCTAGCGGGAGGGCCACAATCAATGAGCAGTTCTTC. Translation gives CASSLASGRATINEQFF. The chain links TRBV5-6 to TRBJ2-1; 12 bases match TRBD2. V was clipped by 0 bases and J by 6 bases; unmatched bases: 7. Germline CDR1 is SGHDT and CDR2 is YYEEEE. The CDR3 is 17 residues long.

Worth noting for this clone: In the same sample, other DNA sequences code for this CDR3. The rearrangement links TRBV27 to TRBJ2-1, with D perhaps TRBD1 or TRBD2 (5 bases each). This CDR3 has 16 residues. V was cut by 0 bases and J by 4 bases, with 13 bases left in between. Germline assignment: CDR1 MNHEY and CDR2 SMNVEV (reference sequence). The CDR3 DNA sequence: TGTGCCAGCAGTTTATCGGCCGGGACGGCGTACAATGAGCAGTTCTTC. This sequence encodes CASSLSAGTAYNEQFF.

This clone was recorded once. The rearrangement links TRBV7-6 to TRBJ2-2; D unclear. Trimming took off 5 bases at V and 4 bases at J, with 11 bases between the two ends. Looked up from germline, CDR1 is SGHVS and CDR2 is FNYEAQ. The CDR3 is 14 amino acids. CDR3 DNA sequence: TGTGCCAGCAGCCCACCGCCAAGCACCGGGGAGCTGTTTTTT. It specifies CASSPPPSTGELFF.

The V call is TRBV27, the J call TRBJ2-1; TRBD2 aligns across 9 bases. The CDR3 extends over 15 amino acids. J gave up 4 bases and V 8 bases, and 9 bases lay outside the gene matches. Germline-derived CDR1 and CDR2 are MNHEY and SMNVEV (reference sequence). CDR3: CASGLLAGLYNEQFF. Written as DNA, the CDR3 is TGTGCCAGCGGACTTCTAGCGGGGTTATACAATGAGCAGTTCTTC.

The V gene is TRBV9, the J gene TRBJ2-1; D gene ambiguous. V was pared by 4 bases and J by 3 bases, with 5 bases between. CDR1 SGDLS and CDR2 YYNGEE come from the germline V gene. The CDR3 is 12 residues long. CDR3 DNA sequence: TGTGCCAGCAGCAAGGACTACAATGAGCAGTTCTTC. It encodes CASSKDYNEQFF.

This clone has a handful of counts. The gene calls are TRBV7-8 and TRBJ1-5; TRBD1 is a possible D gene (5 bases). The V gene lost 1 base and the J gene lost 6 bases, with 7 bases spanning the gap. The CDR3 has 13 amino acids. Per germline, CDR1 SGHVS and CDR2 FQNEAQ. In DNA, the CDR3 is TGTGCCAGCAGCTTAGGGGGACGTCAGCCCCAGCATTTT. This translates into CASSLGGRQPQHF.

The chain has TRBV19 and TRBJ2-2; D gene uncertain. From germline, CDR1 is LNHDA and CDR2 SQIVND (reference sequence). The V end lost 5 bases, the J end lost 6 bases, and 13 bases lay between the germline ends. CDR3 length: 14 residues. DNA of the CDR3: TGTGCCAGTAGTTATGGCTTAACCCCCGGGGAGCTGTTTTTT. Protein sequence: CASSYGLTPGELFF.

The chain is built from TRBV4-2 and TRBJ2-3; tentatively, D is TRBD2 (6 bases). Germline V CDR1 and CDR2: LGHNA, YNFKEQ. V dropped 2 bases and J dropped 0 bases, with 18 bases sitting between them. The CDR3 has 18 amino acids. CDR3 amino acids: CASSQYYAGPTSTDTQYF. The CDR3 nucleotides read TGTGCCAGCAGCCAATATTACGCGGGGCCAACTAGCACAGATACGCAGTATTTT.

This chain connects TRBV5-1 to TRBJ1-2; 7 nucleotides match TRBD1. V trimming: 3 bases; J trimming: 6 bases; junction bases outside the gene matches: 5. Germline CDR1 reads SGHRS; CDR2 reads YFSETQ. This CDR3 region has 13 residues. This chain's CDR3 is CASSSDREDGYTF. The CDR3 DNA reads TGCGCCAGCAGCTCCGACAGGGAAGATGGCTACACCTTC.

The rearrangement links TRBV19 to TRBJ1-2; no clear D. Germline-derived CDR1 and CDR2 are LNHDA and SQIVND (reference sequence). V was cut by 6 bases and J by 2 bases, with 19 bases left in between. The CDR3 loop spans 16 amino acids. CDR3 loop: CASRPWVKDLNYGYTF. CDR3 coding DNA: TGTGCCAGTAGGCCTTGGGTTAAGGACCTCAACTATGGCTACACCTTC.

V usage is TRBV28 and J usage is TRBJ1-5; 8 positions match TRBD1. Germline V gene sequence: CDR1 MDHEN, CDR2 SYDVKM. Trimming cost V 5 bases and J 4 bases; bases outside gene matches: 19. This CDR3 is built from 19 residues. CDR3 sequence (DNA): TGTGCCAGCAGTCTCATCGTTTCCGGCCAGGGGGCCCTAAATCAGCCCCAGCATTTT. It is translated as CASSLIVSGQGALNQPQHF. Looking up the rest from reference TRBV28 and TRBJ1-5 gives the full variable domain: DVKVTQSSRYLVKRTGEKVFLECVQDMDHENMFWYRQDPGLGLRLIYFSYDVKMKEKGDIPEGYSVSREKKERFSLILESASTNQTSMYLCASSLIVSGQGALNQPQHFGDGTRLSIL.

In DNA form, the CDR3 reads TGTGCCAGCAGTGACTTACCGGACAGGGGAGATCGGACTGAAGCTTTCTTT. Translated, it gives CASSDLPDRGDRTEAFF. The chain couples TRBV25-1 to TRBJ1-1; 9 bases match TRBD1. The junction had 13 bases not matched to a gene; V was cut back by 3 bases and J by 5 bases. The CDR3 has 17 amino acids. Germline loops: CDR1 MGHDK, CDR2 SYGVNS.

This chain joins TRBV4-2 and TRBJ2-7; D is unclear. CDR1 is LGHNA, CDR2 YNFKEQ, per germline. The CDR3 has 15 residues. V was clipped by 6 bases and J by 3 bases, with 18 bases between them. CDR3 loop: CASSPLFRSNYEQYF. The CDR3 coding sequence is TGTGCCAGCAGTCCCCTATTCAGGTCGAACTACGAGCAGTACTTC.

This rearrangement joins TRBV7-9 to TRBJ1-3, with unresolved D. The CDR3 is 16 amino acids. V dropped 2 bases and J dropped 0 bases, with 11 bases sitting between them. Germline CDR1 is SEHNR and CDR2 is FQNEAQ (reference sequence). The CDR3 DNA sequence: TGTGCCAGCAGCTTAATAGGCAGAAGCTCTGGAAACACCATATATTTT. Translating it yields CASSLIGRSSGNTIYF.

The chain links TRBV18 to TRBJ2-5, with a possible D match to TRBD1 (5 bases). V lost 4 bases to trimming and J lost 10 bases, with 13 bases between them. Germline V gene sequence: CDR1 KGHSH, CDR2 LQKENI. The CDR3 has 12 amino acids. CDR3: CASSQSEGVQYF. CDR3 DNA sequence: TGTGCCAGCTCACAATCAGAAGGGGTCCAGTACTTC. The whole variable domain, filled in from reference TRBV18 and TRBJ2-5, reads NAGVMQNPRHLVRRRGQEARLRCSPMKGHSHVYWYRQLPEEGLKFMVYLQKENIIDESGMPKERFSAEFPKEGPSILRIQQVVRGDSAAYFCASSQSEGVQYFGPGTRLLVL.

V and J are TRBV19 and TRBJ2-3; a weak D match, TRBD2 (6 bases). Germline assignment: CDR1 LNHDA and CDR2 SQIVND (reference sequence). The CDR3 consists of 15 residues. Trimming left V 3 bases short and J 3 bases short, with 13 bases between. CDR3 nucleotides: TGTGCCAGTAGTATCGCGGGGAGGTCGACAGATACGCAGTATTTT. Translating gives CASSIAGRSTDTQYF.

The chain is built from TRBV11-2 and TRBJ2-3; 8 bases match TRBD2. V lost 5 bases to trimming and J lost 5 bases; unmatched junction nucleotides: 21. Germline CDR1 and CDR2: SGHAT and FQNNGV. The CDR3 loop spans 19 amino acids. DNA for the CDR3: TGTGCCAGCAGCATAACGTGGGGAGGCGGGAGGATAGGTTTAGATACGCAGTATTTT. Its translation is CASSITWGGGRIGLDTQYF.

The sample holds one count of this clone. The rearrangement uses TRBV11-2 and TRBJ2-7; possible D gene TRBD1, 5 bases. V was trimmed by 4 bases and J by 7 bases, leaving 11 bases between them. Looked up from germline, CDR1 is SGHAT and CDR2 is FQNNGV. The CDR3 spans 12 residues. This chain's CDR3 is CASSSGLSEQYF. CDR3 nucleotides: TGTGCCAGCAGCTCAGGGCTAAGTGAGCAGTACTTC.

V and J are TRBV27 and TRBJ2-1; no definite D call. This CDR3 is built from 16 residues. Germline values: CDR1 MNHEY, CDR2 SMNVEV (reference sequence). V gave up 1 base and J gave up 0 bases, with 10 bases separating them. CDR3 DNA sequence: TGTGCCAGCAGTTTATTAGCTTCGAACTCCTACAATGAGCAGTTCTTC. It encodes CASSLLASNSYNEQFF.